This T cell receptor (beta chain) came from a study of metastatic and nonmetastatic thyroid tumors. Across the study: Repertoire data that came from the blood and tumor or nodule tissue of malignant and benign thyroid patients were compared. Findings of the study overall: For both blood and tumor, malignant thyroid tumors reportedly showed significantly higher TCR beta diversity than benign nodules did.

This clone has at least ten counts. Its antigen is as yet unknown. Before thyroid surgery, none of the patients had received any treatment. Authors' methods: Building a distant-metastasis classifier for papillary thyroid cancer drew on CDR3 differences across clinicopathological groups. TCRdb re-analyzed the PCR reads using MiXCR. Clone size and V and J calls follow TCRdb, not the original study. The top ten clones hold around 28% of a sample with some 27,000 clones, roughly 20% of them seen once. Input material: blood. The TCR comes from a male donor with papillary thyroid cancer or a benign thyroid nodule (not recorded which). Some clones in this sample may be carry-over from other donors' samples.

The CDR3 reads CASSLPGIGLKGGELFF. The CDR3 region has the DNA TGTGCCAGCAGCCTCCCTGGGATAGGACTGAAGGGCGGGGAGCTGTTTTTT. The chain is built from TRBV3-1 and TRBJ2-2, with TRBD2 as a possible D gene (5 bases). This CDR3 region has 17 residues. Looked up from germline, CDR1 is LGHDT and CDR2 is YNNKEL (reference sequence). Trimming stripped 4 bases from V and 7 bases from J, with 22 bases between.